The entry that follows covers one T cell receptor (beta chain) sequence. Trimming pared 2 bases from V and 0 bases from J, leaving 9 bases between. The CDR3 sequence is 15 residues long. Germline CDR1 and CDR2: SGHRS and YFSETQ. The authors' processing: The authors estimated nucleated cell counts from reference gene primer amplification. Generated by immunoSEQ multiplex PCR, the TCRdb table keeps only in-frame clones and is missing some. From that table come the V and J calls and clone size; the DNA was used to work out D and trimming. The sample includes roughly 160,000 clones, approximately 91% seen only once; the top ten take roughly 2.3%. This specimen comes from a study of blood T cell repertoires in COVID-19.

This chain connects TRBV5-1 to TRBJ1-3; tentatively, D is TRBD1 (5 bases). The TCR comes from a man aged 18 to 29 with acute or convalescent COVID-19. Sequenced input: peripheral blood. CDR3 protein: CASSFDSLSGNTIYF. The CDR3 DNA reads as TGCGCCAGCAGCTTTGACAGCCTCTCTGGAAACACCATATATTTT.